A selection of T cell receptor beta chains follows, all from one sample in a study of blood T cell repertoires in COVID-19. Using immunoSEQ multiplex PCR, the repertoire was profiled, and TCRdb retains in-frame clones only, with some absent. This table has about 67,000 clones, about 87% appearing once. The specimen was peripheral blood. All receptors come from a man in his fifties or sixties with active COVID-19. Each CDR3 is given with its conserved first and last residue. D genes are given only for firm matches. Clone size is given for some rows only: seen once, a few or many times, or a class if the clone is expanded.

d_gene	v_gene	abundance	j_gene	CDR3aa	CDR3nt
TRBD2	TRBV5-4	.	TRBJ2-2	CASSSPGLAGEAGELFF	TGTGCCAGCAGCTCTCCAGGACTAGCGGGAGAAGCCGGGGAGCTGTTTTTT
.	TRBV6-5	.	TRBJ2-7	CASSLSGSYEQYF	TGTGCCAGCAGTCTATCAGGGTCCTACGAGCAGTACTTC
.	TRBV19	.	TRBJ1-5	CASSIDRDQPQHF	TGTGCCAGTAGTATAGACCGGGATCAGCCCCAGCATTTT
.	TRBV6-6	.	TRBJ1-1	CASRASGEYTEAFF	TGTGCCAGCAGAGCTTCAGGGGAATACACTGAAGCTTTCTTT
.	TRBV12-3/TRBV12-4	.	TRBJ1-1	CASSLSVNTEAFF	TGTGCCAGCAGTTTATCGGTGAACACTGAAGCTTTCTTT
.	TRBV6-1	.	TRBJ2-7	CASSEPRGDEQYF	TGTGCCAGCAGTGAACCCAGGGGGGACGAGCAGTACTTC
.	TRBV9	.	TRBJ2-5	CASSVGIILTGFAAQETQYF	TGTGCCAGCAGCGTAGGTATTATCTTAACCGGGTTTGCGGCCCAAGAGACCCAGTACTTC
.	TRBV24-1	.	TRBJ2-3	CATRGTGSFTDTQYF	TGTGCCACCAGAGGGACTGGCAGCTTCACAGATACGCAGTATTTT
.	TRBV19	.	TRBJ2-1	CASSLTADMVEQFF	TGTGCCAGTAGTCTGACAGCCGATATGGTAGAGCAGTTCTTC
TRBD1	TRBV5-6	once	TRBJ1-1	CASSLGGTGGNTEAFF	TGTGCCAGCAGCTTGGGAGGGACAGGGGGGAACACTGAAGCTTTCTTT
TRBD1	TRBV28	.	TRBJ1-1	CASSYERIGQETEAFF	TGTGCCAGCAGTTATGAGCGTATAGGACAGGAAACTGAAGCTTTCTTT
.	TRBV4-1	.	TRBJ2-2	CASSQESGNTGELFF	TGCGCCAGCAGCCAAGAGTCGGGGAACACCGGGGAGCTGTTTTTT
TRBD2	TRBV28	.	TRBJ2-2	CASSIRLAGVAGELFF	TGTGCCAGCAGTATAAGACTAGCGGGAGTCGCCGGGGAGCTGTTTTTT
.	TRBV7-2	.	TRBJ2-7	CASSLGVYEQYF	TGTGCCAGCAGCTTGGGAGTCTACGAGCAGTACTTC
TRBD2	TRBV30	.	TRBJ2-5	CAWKPGLDQETQYF	TGTGCCTGGAAACCGGGACTAGATCAAGAGACCCAGTACTTC
.	TRBV7-7	once	TRBJ1-4	CASSPNPTAGIEKLFF	TGTGCTAGCAGCCCCAATCCGACGGCCGGGATCGAAAAACTGTTTTTT
.	TRBV5-4	.	TRBJ2-3	CASSLFDGGTSTDTQYF	TGTGCCAGCAGCTTGTTCGACGGGGGTACTAGCACAGATACGCAGTATTTT
TRBD2	TRBV27	once	TRBJ2-3	CASSLHGTRSTDTQYF	TGTGCCAGCAGTTTACATGGGACTAGGAGCACAGATACGCAGTATTTT
TRBD1	TRBV19	.	TRBJ1-1	CASSRRTGSTEAFF	TGTGCCAGTAGTAGAAGGACAGGGAGTACTGAAGCTTTCTTT
.	TRBV7-2	.	TRBJ2-3	CASSLGSAGDTQYF	TGTGCCAGCAGCTTAGGGTCCGCGGGGGATACGCAGTATTTT
.	TRBV24-1	.	TRBJ1-2	CATSDFSGVGGYTF	TGTGCCACCAGTGATTTTTCAGGGGTTGGCGGCTACACCTTC
TRBD1	TRBV6-5	.	TRBJ1-2	CASSYGDRVYGYTF	TGTGCCAGCAGTTACGGGGACAGGGTCTATGGCTACACCTTC
.	TRBV28	once	TRBJ1-2	CASSLRGMGGYTF	TGTGCCAGCAGTTTGCGGGGGATGGGTGGCTACACCTTC
TRBD1	TRBV6-5	.	TRBJ1-2	CASSYSRTGGGYGYTF	TGTGCCAGCAGTTACTCGAGGACAGGGGGCGGGTATGGCTACACCTTC
.	TRBV9	.	TRBJ1-3	CASSVVAASGNTIYF	TGTGCCAGCAGCGTAGTGGCGGCCTCTGGAAACACCATATATTTT
TRBD2	TRBV27	.	TRBJ2-7	CASGRGELEQYF	TGTGCCAGCGGGCGGGGGGAGTTAGAGCAGTACTTC
TRBD1	TRBV10-3	once	TRBJ1-3	CASRMDRGTRSGNTIYF	TGTGCCAGCCGAATGGACAGGGGAACTAGGTCTGGAAACACCATATATTTT
.	TRBV6-5	.	TRBJ1-5	CASRAQGTQPQHF	TGTGCCAGCAGGGCGCAGGGAACTCAGCCCCAGCATTTT
TRBD1	TRBV6-2/TRBV6-3	.	TRBJ1-1	CASSYVTGGSTAFF	TGTGCCAGCAGTTACGTAACAGGGGGCTCGACGGCTTTCTTT
.	TRBV9	.	TRBJ2-1	CASSVGASHDNEQFF	TGTGCCAGCAGCGTAGGGGCGTCACACGACAATGAGCAGTTCTTC
.	TRBV19	.	TRBJ2-5	CASSIGGRDQETQYF	TGTGCCAGTAGTATTGGGGGCCGAGACCAAGAGACCCAGTACTTC
TRBD2	TRBV30	.	TRBJ2-5	CAWSVQGGLAGRETQYF	TGTGCCTGGAGTGTACAAGGGGGACTAGCGGGACGGGAGACCCAGTACTTC
TRBD1	TRBV6-2/TRBV6-3	.	TRBJ2-5	CASSHRGLEQYF	TGTGCCAGCAGCCACAGGGGGCTGGAGCAGTACTTC
.	TRBV28	.	TRBJ2-7	CASRSPGSRLEQYF	TGTGCCAGCAGGAGTCCGGGGTCTCGCCTCGAGCAGTACTTC
.	TRBV3-1/TRBV3-2	.	TRBJ2-4	CASSQGLGGSAKNIQYF	TGTGCCAGCAGCCAAGGTTTGGGGGGTAGTGCCAAAAACATTCAGTACTTC
.	TRBV13	.	TRBJ2-1	CASSSRGTSSSYNEQFF	TGTGCCAGCAGCTCTCGAGGGACTTCCTCCTCCTACAATGAGCAGTTCTTC
TRBD1	TRBV7-2	.	TRBJ1-6	CASSLRTGALNSPLHF	TGTGCCAGCAGCTTAAGGACAGGGGCTTTGAATTCACCCCTCCACTTT
.	TRBV6-5	.	TRBJ2-5	CASSTGLRETQYF	TGTGCCAGCAGTACAGGGTTGAGAGAGACCCAGTACTTC
TRBD1	TRBV10-2	.	TRBJ1-1	CASSETGGVSTEAFF	TGCGCCAGCAGTGAGACAGGGGGCGTCTCCACTGAAGCTTTCTTT
TRBD2	TRBV5-1	.	TRBJ2-1	CASSRYPSLGAGASNEQFF	TGCGCCAGCAGCCGCTACCCCTCTTTAGGAGCGGGAGCTAGCAATGAGCAGTTCTTC
TRBD1	TRBV3-1/TRBV3-2	.	TRBJ1-6	CASSLGTGKSPLHF	TGTGCCAGCAGCCTAGGGACAGGCAAATCACCCCTCCACTTT
.	TRBV6-5	.	TRBJ1-1	CANHRDVGMNTEAFF	TGTGCCAATCACAGGGATGTGGGGATGAACACTGAAGCTTTCTTT
.	TRBV14	.	TRBJ1-1	CASSQDSGVTEAFF	TGTGCCAGCAGCCAAGATTCAGGGGTCACTGAAGCTTTCTTT
.	TRBV30	few	TRBJ1-6	CAWTAEQGRTIGSPLHF	TGTGCCTGGACCGCTGAACAGGGAAGAACTATCGGCTCACCCCTCCACTTT
.	TRBV30	.	TRBJ2-7	CAWSVEVEQYF	TGTGCCTGGAGTGTAGAGGTCGAGCAGTACTTC
.	TRBV27	.	TRBJ2-3	CASSSLLSRTDTQYF	TGTGCCAGCAGCTCCCTACTAAGCCGCACAGATACGCAGTATTTT
.	TRBV3-1/TRBV3-2	.	TRBJ2-7	CASSPNRYEQYF	TGTGCCAGCAGTCCCAACAGGTACGAGCAGTACTTC
TRBD1	TRBV2	.	TRBJ2-3	CASSEGRGTLYTQYF	TGTGCCAGCAGTGAAGGCAGGGGGACCTTATATACGCAGTATTTT
TRBD2	TRBV5-1	.	TRBJ2-7	CASSRAPSGSGDEQYF	TGCGCCAGCAGCCGCGCACCTAGCGGCTCAGGTGACGAGCAGTACTTC
TRBD2	TRBV5-4	.	TRBJ2-7	CASTPSGPTYEQYF	TGTGCCAGCACCCCTAGCGGGCCAACCTACGAGCAGTACTTC
TRBD2	TRBV10-1	.	TRBJ2-2	CASSSGLANTGELFF	TGCGCCAGCAGCTCGGGACTAGCTAACACCGGGGAGCTGTTTTTT
.	TRBV27	.	TRBJ2-7	CASSFTGDLSYEQYF	TGTGCCAGCAGTTTTACCGGTGATCTCTCCTACGAGCAGTACTTC
.	TRBV9	.	TRBJ2-6	CASSDATGPGTGLSGANVLTF	TGTGCCAGCAGCGACGCAACCGGACCCGGGACTGGACTCTCTGGGGCCAACGTCCTGACTTTC